Listed here are 28 T cell receptor beta chains from one sample, sequenced in a study of CXCR3-negative and CXCR3-positive naive CD8 T cells. 5' RACE with UMI labels generated the TRB cDNA libraries. TCRdb reprocessed the 5' RACE reads; each CDR3 protein has one entry and no DNA is given. This sample's table has 40,000 to 55,000 distinct CDR3 sequences. The sequenced sample consisted of naive CXCR3- CD8+ T cells from blood. Subset denoted: CD45RO-CCR7+CD27+CD95- naive CD8+ T cells lacking CXCR3 (TNR3-). These receptor sequences come from a human donor in good health. Some clones in this sample may be carry-over from other donors' samples.

This sequence joins TRBV9 and TRBJ2-7; the D call of TRBD1 rests on TCRdb alone, since no DNA is present to check it. The CDR3 sequence is 14 residues long. Germline assignment: CDR1 SGDLS and CDR2 YYNGEE. CDR3 protein: CASSPEDRNYEQYF. Looking up the rest from reference TRBV9 and TRBJ2-7 gives the full variable domain: DSGVTQTPKHLITATGQRVTLRCSPRSGDLSVYWYQQSLDQGLQFLIQYYNGEERAKGNILERFSAQQFPDLHSELNLSSLELGDSALYFCASSPEDRNYEQYFGPGTRLTVT.

The chain combines TRBV10-3 with TRBJ1-6; TCRdb proposes TRBD1, but this gene call is untestable without DNA. This CDR3 contains 15 residues. In germline, CDR1 is ENHRY, CDR2 SYGVKD. This CDR3 is CAIKDRSQYNSPLHF.

The rearrangement links TRBV29-1 to TRBJ2-5; TCRdb outputs TRBD2, but without DNA this stays unchecked. CDR1 SQVTM and CDR2 ANQGSEA come from the germline V gene. The CDR3 length is 17 residues. The CDR3 here is CSVEMYLASGGEETQYF.

The chain combines TRBV28 with TRBJ2-7; TCRdb indicates TRBD1, and absent DNA this call remains unverified. The CDR3 totals 17 residues. Germline CDR1 is MDHEN and CDR2 is SYDVKM. This CDR3 reads CASSTPLRGAPWGEQYF.

The chain is built from TRBV7-3 and TRBJ2-1; TCRdb outputs TRBD2, but without DNA this stays unchecked. The CDR3 is made up of 13 amino acids. Germline V CDR1 and CDR2: SGHTA, FQGTGA. The CDR3 here is CASSPVAGGEQFF.

The CDR3: CASRDRGIRTDTQYF. V usage is TRBV5-1 and J usage is TRBJ2-3; there is no DNA to check the TCRdb D call of TRBD1. Germline V gene sequence: CDR1 SGHRS, CDR2 YFSETQ. The CDR3 contains 15 residues.

The CDR3 sequence: CSVAGGDYNEQFF. This chain uses TRBV29-1 with TRBJ2-1; TCRdb's assignment of TRBD1 cannot be checked, as there is no DNA. The V gene's germline CDR1 is SQVTM and CDR2 ANQGSEA. The CDR3 is made up of 13 amino acids.

The gene calls are TRBV19 and TRBJ1-3. Germline assignment: CDR1 LNHDA and CDR2 SQIVND (reference sequence). The CDR3 has 14 residues. This chain's CDR3 is CASSFGQSGNTIYF. The variable domain in full, completed from reference TRBV19 and TRBJ1-3, reads DGGITQSPKYLFRKEGQNVTLSCEQNLNHDAMYWYRQDPGQGLRLIYYSQIVNDFQKGDIAEGYSVSREKKESFPLTVTSAQKNPTAFYLCASSFGQSGNTIYFGEGSWLTVV.

This sequence joins TRBV5-4 and TRBJ2-3; TCRdb proposes TRBD1, but this gene call is untestable without DNA. Germline V CDR1 and CDR2: SGHNT, YYREEE (reference sequence). CDR3 length equals 16 residues. The CDR3 here is CASSLRDRGPTDTQYF.

This clonotype ranks as medium-sized in terms of frequency. This chain connects TRBV20-1 to TRBJ2-7. The CDR3 totals 13 residues. The germline V gene encodes CDR1 DFQATT and CDR2 SNEGSKA (reference sequence). This chain's CDR3 is CSAKAVGLDEQYF.

V usage is TRBV29-1 and J usage is TRBJ1-2; as DNA is missing, the TRBD1 call by TCRdb cannot be tested. CDR3 length: 19 residues. CDR1 SQVTM and CDR2 ANQGSEA come from the germline V gene. This CDR3 reads CSVGDIRDSLSLNVHGYTF.

The chain links TRBV15 to TRBJ2-3; lacking DNA, the TRBD1 call made by TCRdb goes unchecked. The germline V gene has CDR1 LNHNV and CDR2 YYDKDF (reference sequence). The CDR3 runs 14 residues. The chain's CDR3 is CATSPGGETDTQYF. Using reference TRBV15 and TRBJ2-3 for the parts outside the CDR3, the full variable domain is DAMVIQNPRYQVTQFGKPVTLSCSQTLNHNVMYWYQQKSSQAPKLLFHYYDKDFNNEADTPDNFQSRRPNTSFCFLDIRSPGLGDTAMYLCATSPGGETDTQYFGPGTRLTVL.

This chain connects TRBV6-2 or TRBV6-3 to TRBJ2-1; TCRdb reports TRBD1, a call that lacks DNA to check it against. The CDR3 sequence is 14 residues long. Germline V lookup: CDR1 MNHEY, CDR2 SVGEGT. The CDR3 sequence is CATSQGMAANEQFF.

The rearrangement joins TRBV20-1 to TRBJ2-1; TCRdb returns TRBD2, unconfirmable since there is no DNA. CDR3 length: 20 amino acids. CDR1 and CDR2 from the germline V gene are DFQATT and SNEGSKA (reference sequence). CDR3 sequence reads: CSARPPGLAGGASSYNEQFF.

The rearrangement joins TRBV20-1 to TRBJ1-5; TCRdb names TRBD1, which stays unverified in the absence of DNA. The CDR3 runs 16 residues. The germline V gene has CDR1 DFQATT and CDR2 SNEGSKA (reference sequence). CDR3 loop: CSAYMLGGPSNQPQHF.

The chain is built from TRBV6-5 and TRBJ2-7. The CDR3 covers 14 residues. Germline values: CDR1 MNHEY, CDR2 SVGAGI. Here the CDR3 reads CASSYYGVENEQYF.

V gene TRBV20-1 combines with J gene TRBJ2-2. The length of the CDR3 is 13 residues. CDR1 and CDR2 from the germline V gene are DFQATT and SNEGSKA (reference sequence). This chain's CDR3 is CSARRVEAGELFF.

The J gene is TRBJ2-1, the V gene TRBV5-4; TCRdb names TRBD2, which stays unverified in the absence of DNA. This CDR3 is 13 amino acids long. CDR1 is SGHNT and CDR2 is YYREEE in the germline V gene (reference sequence). The CDR3 is CASSFTSFHEQFF.

The CDR3 is CASSLEQGLTYEQYF. The chain has TRBV7-9 and TRBJ2-7; TCRdb proposes TRBD1, but this gene call is untestable without DNA. Germline V gene data show CDR1 as SEHNR and CDR2 as FQNEAQ (reference sequence). The CDR3 runs 15 residues.

The chain is built from TRBV9 and TRBJ2-7; the D call of TRBD2 rests on TCRdb alone, since no DNA is present to check it. Germline V CDR1 and CDR2: SGDLS, YYNGEE. This CDR3 contains 14 residues. CDR3 sequence: CASSVSGSLGEQYF.

This chain joins TRBV15 and TRBJ2-7; TCRdb's D call, TRBD1, is unchecked because there is no DNA. This CDR3 is 14 amino acids long. Germline assignment: CDR1 LNHNV and CDR2 YYDKDF (reference sequence). The CDR3 loop reads CATSRDRGTYEQYF.

This chain uses TRBV29-1 with TRBJ2-7; TCRdb's assignment of TRBD1 cannot be checked, as there is no DNA. Germline CDR1 is SQVTM and CDR2 is ANQGSEA. This CDR3 is 13 amino acids long. CDR3 sequence: CSVVLGGWDEQYF.

V and J are TRBV21-1 and TRBJ2-7; TCRdb reports TRBD2, a call that lacks DNA to check it against. TRBV21-1 is a listed pseudogene. This CDR3 is 18 amino acids long. The CDR3 protein is CASPFDPSSPGIRKEQYF.

V and J are TRBV29-1 and TRBJ2-3. The CDR3 is 14 amino acids. CDR1 is SQVTM, CDR2 ANQGSEA, per germline. This chain's CDR3 is CSVCLLISTDTQYF.

The chain joins TRBV6-5 to TRBJ1-6; TCRdb calls TRBD1, which cannot be checked without DNA. This CDR3 spans 14 amino acids. Germline assignment: CDR1 MNHEY and CDR2 SVGAGI. CDR3: CASRRDRGMPPLHF.

The chain carries TRBV20-1 and TRBJ1-1; TCRdb's D gene call, TRBD1, goes unchecked for lack of DNA. In germline, CDR1 is DFQATT, CDR2 SNEGSKA (reference sequence). The CDR3 has 16 residues. Here the CDR3 reads CSARPKTGDMNTEAFF.

This rearrangement joins TRBV5-1 to TRBJ2-7. Germline V lookup: CDR1 SGHRS, CDR2 YFSETQ. The CDR3 sequence is 15 residues long. This CDR3 is CASSLTGYATYEQYF.

The V call is TRBV12-3 or TRBV12-4, the J call TRBJ2-3. CDR3 length: 11 residues. CDR3 residues: CASSPTDTQYF.